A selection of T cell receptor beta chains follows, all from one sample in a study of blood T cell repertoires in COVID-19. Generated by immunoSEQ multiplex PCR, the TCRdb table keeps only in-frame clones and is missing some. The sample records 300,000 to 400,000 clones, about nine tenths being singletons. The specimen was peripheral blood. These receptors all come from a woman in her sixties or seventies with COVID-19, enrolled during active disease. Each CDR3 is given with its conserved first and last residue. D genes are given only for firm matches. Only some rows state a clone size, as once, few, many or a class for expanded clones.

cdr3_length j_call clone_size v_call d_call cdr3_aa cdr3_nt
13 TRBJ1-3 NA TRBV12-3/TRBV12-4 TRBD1 CASAGGRGNTIYF TGTGCCAGCGCAGGGGGCCGAGGCAACACCATATATTTT
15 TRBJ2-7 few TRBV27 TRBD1 CASSLSRDRGHEQYF TGTGCCAGCAGTTTATCTCGAGACAGGGGTCACGAGCAGTACTTC
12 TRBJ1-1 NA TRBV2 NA CASSPVRGEAFF TGTGCCAGCAGCCCCGTTCGGGGGGAAGCTTTCTTT
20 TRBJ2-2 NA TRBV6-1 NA CASSEDGAVWVIANTGELFF TGTGCCAGCAGTGAAGATGGGGCGGTGTGGGTAATCGCGAACACCGGGGAGCTGTTTTTT
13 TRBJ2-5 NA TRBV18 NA CASSPPVQETQYF TGTGCCAGCTCACCCCCCGTTCAGGAGACCCAGTACTTC
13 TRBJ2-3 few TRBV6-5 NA CASRGSSADTQYF TGTGCCAGCAGGGGTAGCTCCGCAGATACGCAGTATTTT
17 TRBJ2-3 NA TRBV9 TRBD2 CASSPWGGRTSTDTQYF TGTGCCAGCAGCCCATGGGGGGGTAGAACTAGCACAGATACGCAGTATTTT
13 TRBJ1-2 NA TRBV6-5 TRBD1 CASTDRGGYGYTF TGTGCCAGCACGGACAGGGGAGGGTATGGCTACACCTTC
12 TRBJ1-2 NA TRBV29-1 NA CSVVGSNYGYTF TGCAGCGTTGTAGGGAGTAACTATGGCTACACCTTC
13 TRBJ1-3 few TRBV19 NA CASSISSGNTIYF TGTGCCAGTAGTATCTCCTCTGGAAACACCATATATTTT
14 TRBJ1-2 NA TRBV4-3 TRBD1 CASSSGTGNYGYTF TGCGCCAGCAGCTCCGGGACAGGAAACTATGGCTACACCTTC
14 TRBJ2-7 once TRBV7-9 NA CASSLDRWAYEQYF TGTGCCAGCAGCTTAGACAGGTGGGCTTACGAGCAGTACTTC
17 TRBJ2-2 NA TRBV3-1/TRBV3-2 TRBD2 CASSQDYGLAGGGELFF TGTGCCAGCAGCCAAGATTATGGACTAGCGGGGGGCGGGGAGCTGTTTTTT
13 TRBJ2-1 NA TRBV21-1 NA CASSKGVSDEQFF TGTGCCAGCAGCAAAGGAGTCAGCGATGAGCAGTTCTTC
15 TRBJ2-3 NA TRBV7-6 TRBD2 CASSLLRGATDTQYF TGTGCCAGCAGCTTATTGCGGGGGGCCACAGATACGCAGTATTTT
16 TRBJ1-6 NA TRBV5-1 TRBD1 CASSPGDSPTNSPLHF TGCGCCAGCAGCCCGGGGGACAGTCCAACTAATTCACCCCTCCACTTT
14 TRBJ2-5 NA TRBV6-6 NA CASSYSRVGETQYF TGTGCCAGCAGTTACTCGCGGGTTGGGGAGACCCAGTACTTC
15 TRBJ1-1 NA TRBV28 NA CASSLFRRENTEAFF TGTGCCAGCAGTTTGTTTCGCAGGGAGAACACTGAAGCTTTCTTT
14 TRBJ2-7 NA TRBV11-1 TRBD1 CASSPGQVSYEQYF TGTGCCAGCAGCCCGGGACAGGTCTCCTACGAGCAGTACTTC
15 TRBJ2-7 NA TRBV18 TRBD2 CASSPRGGGSYEQYF TGTGCCAGCTCACCACGGGGGGGAGGCTCCTACGAGCAGTACTTC
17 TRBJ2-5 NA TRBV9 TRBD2 CASSVEPAGGLGETQYF TGTGCCAGCAGCGTAGAGCCGGCGGGGGGGCTGGGAGAGACCCAGTACTTC
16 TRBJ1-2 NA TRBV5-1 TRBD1 CASSLAGPGQGDGYTF TGCGCCAGCAGCTTGGCCGGACCGGGACAGGGCGATGGCTACACCTTC
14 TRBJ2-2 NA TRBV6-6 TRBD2 CASSYYGGAGELFF TGTGCCAGCAGTTACTACGGGGGGGCTGGGGAGCTGTTTTTT
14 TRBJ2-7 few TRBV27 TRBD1 CASSYNRGRNEQYF TGTGCCAGCAGTTATAACAGGGGGAGGAACGAGCAGTACTTC
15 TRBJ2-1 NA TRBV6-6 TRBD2 CASSYSGLAGDGTFF TGTGCCAGCAGTTACTCGGGACTAGCGGGGGACGGAACGTTCTTC
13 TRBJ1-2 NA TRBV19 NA CASRFGPGSGYTF TGTGCCAGTAGATTCGGACCGGGGAGCGGCTACACCTTC
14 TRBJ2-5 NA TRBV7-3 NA CASSSRAGQETQYF TGTGCCAGCAGCTCCCGCGCGGGTCAAGAGACCCAGTACTTC
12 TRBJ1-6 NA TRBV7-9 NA CASTLRDSPLHF TGTGCCAGCACTCTCAGGGATTCACCCCTCCACTTT
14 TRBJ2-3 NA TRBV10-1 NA CASSGGGGTDTQYF TGCGCCAGCAGTGGAGGGGGAGGCACAGATACGCAGTATTTT
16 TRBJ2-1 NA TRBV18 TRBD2 CASSTGTSGSYNEQFF TGTGCCAGCTCAACCGGGACTAGCGGCTCCTACAATGAGCAGTTCTTC
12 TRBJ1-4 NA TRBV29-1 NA CSVQETNEKLFF TGCAGCGTACAGGAGACTAATGAAAAACTGTTTTTT
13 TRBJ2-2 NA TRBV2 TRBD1 CASSTGATGELFF TGTGCCAGCTCAACAGGGGCCACCGGGGAGCTGTTTTTT
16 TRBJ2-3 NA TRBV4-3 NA CASSQDFLGAGHTQYF TGCGCCAGCAGCCAAGACTTTTTGGGAGCCGGCCATACGCAGTATTTT
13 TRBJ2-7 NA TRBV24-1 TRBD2 CATSGGGTYEQYF TGTGCCACCAGTGGGGGGGGAACCTACGAGCAGTACTTC
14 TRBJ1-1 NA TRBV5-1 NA CASSFDGENTEAFF TGCGCCAGCAGCTTTGACGGGGAGAACACTGAAGCTTTCTTT
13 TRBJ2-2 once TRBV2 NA CASSDYRDGELFF TGTGCCAGCAGTGACTATCGGGACGGGGAGCTGTTTTTT
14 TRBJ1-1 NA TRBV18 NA CASSPVGGTTEAFF TGTGCCAGCTCACCTGTTGGAGGGACCACTGAAGCTTTCTTT
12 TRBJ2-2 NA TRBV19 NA CASSIAAGELFF TGTGCCAGTAGTATAGCGGCCGGGGAGCTGTTTTTT
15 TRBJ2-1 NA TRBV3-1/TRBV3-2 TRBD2 CASAASGGGENEQFF TGTGCCAGCGCGGCTAGCGGGGGGGGAGAGAATGAGCAGTTCTTC
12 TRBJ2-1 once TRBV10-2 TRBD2 CASSASGAEQFF TGCGCCAGCAGTGCTAGCGGGGCTGAGCAGTTCTTC
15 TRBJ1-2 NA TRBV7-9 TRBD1 CASSPRGQGNYGYTF TGTGCCAGCAGCCCCAGGGGACAGGGAAACTATGGCTACACCTTC
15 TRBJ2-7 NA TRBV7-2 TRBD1 CASKSGPSQGNEQYF TGTGCCAGCAAGTCGGGCCCCTCACAGGGGAACGAGCAGTACTTC
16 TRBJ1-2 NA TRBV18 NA CASSPPPGSREYGYTF TGTGCCAGCTCACCACCCCCAGGGTCTAGGGAATATGGCTACACCTTC
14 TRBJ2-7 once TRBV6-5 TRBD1 CASSYAQGLGEQYF TGTGCCAGCAGTTACGCACAGGGGCTGGGGGAGCAGTACTTC
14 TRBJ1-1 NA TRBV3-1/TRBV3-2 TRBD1 CARRDSHRNTEAFF TGTGCCAGACGGGACAGCCATCGAAACACTGAAGCTTTCTTT
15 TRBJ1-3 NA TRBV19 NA CASSTSTASGNTIYF TGTGCCAGTAGCACGTCGACAGCCTCTGGAAACACCATATATTTT
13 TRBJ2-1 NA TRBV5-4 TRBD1 CAFRGQGVSRQFF TGTGCCTTCAGGGGACAGGGGGTATCGCGGCAGTTCTTC